This T cell receptor beta chain stems from a study of T cell responses to AZD1222 COVID-19 vaccine. Study-level information: Second doses were pooled across both intervals (about 4 or about 12 weeks).

With regard to this clone: Its matching antigen is unknown.

TCRdb's copy holds only in-frame clones and misses some; the assay was immunoSEQ multiplex PCR. The table lists 140,000 or so clones, 85% to 90% of them singletons. Germline loops: CDR1 DFQATT, CDR2 SNEGSKA (reference sequence). After removal of 3 bases from V and 0 bases from J, the junction contained 9 bases not matched to a gene. CDR3 length equals 17 residues. Findings and caveats of the study: Recipients of AZD1222 seropositive at baseline numbered only 5 to 7.

The sequence came from an adult in good health. Sequencing used peripheral blood, obtained on day 0 of AZD1222 vaccination. The chain combines TRBV20-1 with TRBJ1-5; 9 nucleotides match TRBD1. The CDR3 sequence is CSASSGTGYYSNQPQHF. The CDR3 DNA reads TGCAGTGCTAGTTCCGGGACAGGGTATTATAGCAATCAGCCCCAGCATTTT.